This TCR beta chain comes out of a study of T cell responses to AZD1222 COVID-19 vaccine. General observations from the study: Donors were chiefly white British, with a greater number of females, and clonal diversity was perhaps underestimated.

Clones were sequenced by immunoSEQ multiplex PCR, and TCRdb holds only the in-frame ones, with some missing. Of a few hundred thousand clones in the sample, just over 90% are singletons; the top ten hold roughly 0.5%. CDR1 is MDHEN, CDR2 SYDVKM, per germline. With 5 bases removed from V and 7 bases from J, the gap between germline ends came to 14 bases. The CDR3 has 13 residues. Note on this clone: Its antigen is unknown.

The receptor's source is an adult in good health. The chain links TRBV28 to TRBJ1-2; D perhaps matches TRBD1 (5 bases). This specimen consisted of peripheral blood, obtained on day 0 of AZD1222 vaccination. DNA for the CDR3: TGTGCCAGCAGTCAGGGTTTTCTCCTTGGCTACACCTTC. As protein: CASSQGFLLGYTF.